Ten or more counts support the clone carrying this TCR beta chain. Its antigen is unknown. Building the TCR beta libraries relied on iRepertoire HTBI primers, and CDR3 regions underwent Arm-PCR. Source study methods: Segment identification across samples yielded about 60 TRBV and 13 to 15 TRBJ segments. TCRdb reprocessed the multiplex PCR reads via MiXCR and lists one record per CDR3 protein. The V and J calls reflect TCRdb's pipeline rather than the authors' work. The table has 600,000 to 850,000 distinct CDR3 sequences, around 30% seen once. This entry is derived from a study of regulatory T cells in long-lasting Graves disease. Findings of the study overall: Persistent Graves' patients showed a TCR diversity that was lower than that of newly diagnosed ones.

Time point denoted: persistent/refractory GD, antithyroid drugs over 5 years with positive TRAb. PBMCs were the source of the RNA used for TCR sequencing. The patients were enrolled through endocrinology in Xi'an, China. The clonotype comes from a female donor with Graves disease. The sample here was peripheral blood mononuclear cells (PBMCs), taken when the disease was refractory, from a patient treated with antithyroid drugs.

In nucleotides, the CDR3 is TGTGCCAGCAGTTACGGGGAGCGCATGAACACTGAAGCTTTCTTT. Protein sequence: CASSYGERMNTEAFF. V is TRBV6-5 and J is TRBJ1-1; D is unresolved. The germline V and J ends were trimmed by 2 bases and 0 bases, with 10 bases remaining between them. This CDR3 is built from 15 residues. CDR1 MNHEY and CDR2 SVGAGI come from the germline V gene.